The 8 T cell receptor beta chains below all came from one sample that was sequenced in a study of T cell responses to AZD1222 COVID-19 vaccine. Libraries were prepared by immunoSEQ multiplex PCR; TCRdb keeps only in-frame clonotypes and omits some of them. The sample yields over 65,000 clones, over 85% seen once. The sequenced sample was peripheral blood, obtained 28 days after the second AZD1222 dose. These receptors were collected from an adult who received the AZD1222 COVID-19 vaccine.

V gene TRBV18 combines with J gene TRBJ1-1; D gene ambiguous. The germline V gene has CDR1 KGHSH and CDR2 LQKENI. The CDR3 spans 15 residues. V lost 1 base to trimming and J lost 1 base, with 10 bases between them. For the CDR3, the DNA is TGTGCCAGCTCACCACGTCTGAAAGCGAACACTGAAGCTTTCTTT. It yields the protein CASSPRLKANTEAFF.

This sequence joins TRBV4-1 and TRBJ1-2, with D hard to call. The CDR3 has 15 residues. Germline-derived CDR1 and CDR2 are MGHRA and YSYEKL. V shed 0 bases and J shed 2 bases, with 10 bases lying between them. The CDR3 sequence is CASSQELSVNYGYTF. CDR3 coding DNA: TGCGCCAGCAGCCAAGAATTATCGGTGAACTATGGCTACACCTTC.

The rearrangement uses TRBV5-1 and TRBJ2-1; 8 nucleotides match TRBD1. There are 17 residues in the CDR3. Trimming removed 3 bases from V and 3 bases from J; junction bases left unmatched: 11. Germline V lookup: CDR1 SGHRS, CDR2 YFSETQ. As DNA, the CDR3 is TGCGCCAGCAGCTGGTTCAAAGGACAGGGAGACTACAATGAGCAGTTCTTC. Amino acid sequence: CASSWFKGQGDYNEQFF.

The rearrangement uses TRBV11-2 and TRBJ2-3; D uncertain. CDR3 length equals 13 residues. V was trimmed by 5 bases and J by 7 bases, leaving 13 bases between them. The germline V gene encodes CDR1 SGHAT and CDR2 FQNNGV. The CDR3 sequence is CASSPPPGYTQYF. CDR3 sequence (DNA): TGTGCCAGCAGCCCACCCCCCGGGTATACGCAGTATTTT.

The chain couples TRBV7-2 to TRBJ2-3; 9 nucleotides align to TRBD2. The germline CDR1 and CDR2 sequences are SGHTA and FQGNSA. Losses at the gene ends were 1 base for V and 5 bases for J; bases not matched to a gene: 7. The CDR3 extends over 16 amino acids. The CDR3 region has the DNA TGTGCCAGCAGCTTAGACGGTAGCGGGGGTGGAGATACGCAGTATTTT. Amino acid sequence: CASSLDGSGGGDTQYF.

The chain is built from TRBV5-4 and TRBJ1-5, with TRBD1 matching 8 bases. With V trimmed by 1 base and J by 4 bases, 7 bases remained unmatched. The germline CDR1 and CDR2 sequences are SGHNT and YYREEE (reference sequence). This CDR3 region has 16 residues. CDR3 in amino acids: CASSLRTGLENQPQHF. CDR3 DNA: TGTGCCAGCAGCTTGAGGACAGGGCTCGAAAATCAGCCCCAGCATTTT.

The J gene is TRBJ2-7, the V gene TRBV7-6; D gene unclear. The V gene's germline CDR1 is SGHVS and CDR2 FNYEAQ. The CDR3 extends over 12 amino acids. Trimming shortened V by 3 bases and J by 4 bases, and 7 bases separated the two germline ends. The CDR3 bases are TGTGCCAGCAGCTTCGATGGATACGAGCAGTACGTC. This encodes CASSFDGYEQYV.

A single count supports this clone. This chain links TRBV2 with TRBJ2-5; no firm D call. The V end lost 6 bases, the J end lost 9 bases, and 11 bases lay between the germline ends. Germline V gene lookup returns CDR1 SNHLY and CDR2 FYNNEI. This CDR3 has 11 amino acids. CDR3 sequence (DNA): TGTGCCAGCAGAAACGCGAGATCCCAGTACTTC. It codes for CASRNARSQYF.